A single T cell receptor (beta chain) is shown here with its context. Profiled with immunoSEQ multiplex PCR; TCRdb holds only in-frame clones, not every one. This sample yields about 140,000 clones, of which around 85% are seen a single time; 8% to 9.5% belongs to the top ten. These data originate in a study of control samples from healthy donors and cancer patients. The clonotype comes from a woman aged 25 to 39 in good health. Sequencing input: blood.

CDR3 loop: CATGGWGQGLNEQFF. The DNA of the CDR3 is TGTGCCACCGGGGGTTGGGGACAGGGATTGAATGAGCAGTTCTTC. The chain couples TRBV24-1 to TRBJ2-1, with 9 bases fitting TRBD1. V shed 9 bases and J 7 bases; nucleotides not matched to a gene: 12. Germline V gene lookup returns CDR1 KGHDR and CDR2 SFDVKD. CDR3 length: 15 residues.